Below are 18 T cell receptor beta chains sequenced from a single sample in a study of cytomegalovirus exposure and HLA in healthy donors (dated by TCRdb to 2016 to 2017). Receptor amplification or capture employed the immunoSEQ multiplex PCR assay. The multiplex PCR relied on a mix of 60 forward primers for TCR Vbeta segments and 13 reverse primers for TCR Jbeta segments. The table comes from immuneACCESS by way of TCRdb, which keeps in-frame sequences with V and J called. Part of the clones is missing from these tables; in studies checked, under half for an unresolved V gene and the rest for unknown reasons. This sample lists 140,000 or so clones; approximately 79% were detected once. The ten largest account for 3.5% to 5% of the sample. The specimen was PBMCs. The receptors come from a man between 18 and 35 years old in good health and CMV-seropositive.

This clone appeared once. This chain joins TRBV4-1 and TRBJ1-6, with a possible D match to TRBD1 (6 bases). V was pared by 3 bases and J by 6 bases, with 12 bases between. The length of the CDR3 is 15 residues. Germline lookup yields CDR1 MGHRA and CDR2 YSYEKL. Here the CDR3 DNA reads TGCGCCAGCAGCCAGCAGTGGACAGTTAATTCACCCCTCCACTTT. This encodes CASSQQWTVNSPLHF.

This clone is a singleton in its sample. This chain uses TRBV29-1 with TRBJ2-5, with D maybe TRBD2 (6 bases). The J call is in doubt because the DNA end fits TRBJ2-7 better. The germline V gene encodes CDR1 SQVTM and CDR2 ANQGSEA. This CDR3 is built from 12 residues. This chain's CDR3 is CSVERGSYEQYF. For the CDR3, the DNA is TGCAGCGTTGAGCGGGGCTCGTACGAGCAGTACTTC.

This chain links TRBV18 with TRBJ1-1; D is uncertain. With 7 bases removed from V and 4 bases from J, the gap between germline ends came to 16 bases. The CDR3 extends over 14 amino acids. The germline CDR1 and CDR2 sequences are KGHSH and LQKENI. The CDR3 loop is CASYRGQSGTEAFF. The CDR3 DNA reads as TGTGCCAGCTACCGAGGTCAATCGGGCACTGAAGCTTTCTTT.

The chain recombines TRBV28 with TRBJ2-1; 11 bases fit TRBD1. Germline V gene data show CDR1 as MDHEN and CDR2 as SYDVKM. V lost 3 bases, J lost 0 bases, and 1 base stayed unmatched. There are 16 residues in the CDR3. The chain's CDR3 is CASSFGQGASYNEQFF. The CDR3 DNA sequence: TGTGCCAGCAGTTTTGGACAGGGGGCCTCCTACAATGAGCAGTTCTTC.

The V gene is TRBV6-1, the J gene TRBJ1-4; D unclear. This CDR3 is built from 15 residues. Germline loops: CDR1 MNHNS, CDR2 SASEGT. The V and J ends lost 1 base and 8 bases respectively, with 14 bases between them. In DNA, the CDR3 is TGTGCCAGCAGTGAAGGGTCGGATGGTAGCGAAAAACTGTTTTTT. Amino acids: CASSEGSDGSEKLFF.

The V and J genes are TRBV5-6 and TRBJ1-2; 8 bases line up with TRBD1. The CDR3 loop spans 13 amino acids. V was clipped by 3 bases and J by 8 bases; unmatched bases: 6. The germline V gene has CDR1 SGHDT and CDR2 YYEEEE. The CDR3 DNA is TGTGCCAGCAGCTCCGGGACAGGCATCGGCTACACCTTC. Its translation is CASSSGTGIGYTF.

The V call is TRBV28, the J call TRBJ2-7, with unresolved D. V lost 8 bases and J lost 3, with 11 bases in between. The CDR3 runs 12 residues. The germline V gene has CDR1 MDHEN and CDR2 SYDVKM. CDR3 sequence reads: CASRLNYYEQYF. The CDR3 coding sequence is TGTGCCAGCCGACTTAACTACTACGAGCAGTACTTC. Combining the CDR3 with reference TRBV28 and TRBJ2-7 gives the whole variable domain DVKVTQSSRYLVKRTGEKVFLECVQDMDHENMFWYRQDPGLGLRLIYFSYDVKMKEKGDIPEGYSVSREKKERFSLILESASTNQTSMYLCASRLNYYEQYFGPGTRLTVT.

The V call is TRBV4-3, the J call TRBJ2-6, with 8 positions matching TRBD1. CDR1 is LGHNA, CDR2 YSLEER, per germline. V gave up 0 bases and J gave up 0 bases; unmatched junction bases: 7. This CDR3 has 19 residues. The chain's CDR3 is CASSQDQGAGRSGANVLTF. The CDR3 DNA is TGCGCCAGCAGCCAAGACCAGGGGGCGGGACGCTCTGGGGCCAACGTCCTGACTTTC.

The V and J genes are TRBV10-2 and TRBJ2-7, with D perhaps TRBD1 (6 bases). Germline V CDR1 and CDR2: WSHSY, SAAADI. The CDR3 sequence is 13 residues long. Trimming stripped 6 bases from V and 4 bases from J, with 13 bases between. The chain's CDR3 is CASRAGVVYEQYF. The CDR3, as DNA: TGCGCCAGCAGGGCAGGGGTTGTATACGAGCAGTACTTC.

This chain joins TRBV2 and TRBJ1-2; TRBD1 aligns across 7 bases. Unmatched junction bases numbered 9, after V lost 6 bases and J lost 8 bases. The CDR3 contains 13 residues. Germline lookup yields CDR1 SNHLY and CDR2 FYNNEI. This chain's CDR3 is CASSLQGLEGYTF. The CDR3 DNA reads TGTGCCAGCAGCCTACAGGGGTTAGAAGGCTACACCTTC.

V gene TRBV7-2 combines with J gene TRBJ2-3; 11 bases align to TRBD2. V lost 1 base and J lost 1; bases outside the gene matches: 1. Germline V CDR1 and CDR2: SGHTA, FQGNSA. The CDR3 has 16 residues. Here the CDR3 reads CASSLETSGGTDTQYF. CDR3 coding DNA: TGTGCCAGCAGCTTAGAGACTAGCGGGGGCACAGATACGCAGTATTTT.

This rearrangement joins TRBV14 to TRBJ2-4; possible D gene TRBD2, 5 bases. V was shortened by 0 bases and J by 4 bases, with 10 bases between the two germline ends. The length of the CDR3 is 15 residues. Germline assignment: CDR1 SGHDN and CDR2 FVKESK. The CDR3 reads CASSQDLKRKNIQYF. The CDR3 coding sequence is TGTGCCAGCAGCCAAGATCTAAAGCGGAAAAACATTCAGTACTTC.

As regards this clone: A read error may produce the germline difference seen at one junction end. This sequence joins TRBV7-7 and TRBJ2-7; 7 bases match TRBD1. CDR1 is SSHAT, CDR2 FNYEAQ, per germline (reference sequence). The CDR3 loop spans 15 amino acids. The CDR3: CASSLERGQNYEQYF. In DNA, the CDR3 is TGTGCTAGCAGCTTAGAACGGGGACAGAACTACGAGCAGTACTTC.

The chain uses TRBV29-1 and TRBJ1-1; D possibly corresponds to TRBD1 (6 bases). CDR1 and CDR2 (germline): SQVTM, ANQGSEA. The CDR3 runs to 12 residues. V was shortened by 7 bases and J by 7 bases, with 16 bases between the two germline ends. The CDR3: CSARTGGLEAFF. In DNA form, the CDR3 reads TGCAGCGCCCGAACGGGGGGCCTTGAAGCTTTCTTT.

The chain joins TRBV28 to TRBJ2-2, with a possible D match to TRBD1 (6 bases). Germline values: CDR1 MDHEN, CDR2 SYDVKM. The CDR3 sequence is 15 residues long. V lost 6 bases, J lost 0 bases, and 11 bases lay in between. CDR3: CASSPGHSNTGELFF. CDR3 nucleotide sequence: TGTGCCAGCAGCCCGGGACATTCGAACACCGGGGAGCTGTTTTTT.

Only a few counts were recorded for this clone. The chain carries TRBV29-1 and TRBJ2-7; 9 bases agree with TRBD2. V was pared by 1 base and J by 1 base, with 2 bases of the junction left unmatched. The CDR3 has 14 residues. Per the germline V gene, CDR1 is SQVTM and CDR2 is ANQGSEA. CDR3 loop: CSVEGSGGSYEQYF. Here the CDR3 DNA reads TGCAGCGTTGAAGGTAGCGGGGGATCCTACGAGCAGTACTTC.

The CDR3 sequence: CAISTGIQETQYF. For the CDR3, the DNA is TGTGCCATCTCGACTGGCATACAAGAGACCCAGTACTTC. The chain is built from TRBV11-2 and TRBJ2-5; D is undetermined. Trimming removed 10 bases at V and 2 bases at J, with 14 bases between. The CDR3 loop spans 13 amino acids. Germline-derived CDR1 and CDR2 are SGHAT and FQNNGV.

The chain links TRBV5-6 to TRBJ2-1; D uncertain. The ends were cut back, 7 bases at V and 8 bases at J, with 19 bases in the middle. The CDR3 has 14 residues. CDR1 and CDR2 from the germline V gene are SGHDT and YYEEEE. This CDR3 reads CASSLPPRLYEQFF. In DNA form, the CDR3 reads TGTGCCAGCTCACTACCCCCGCGTCTGTATGAGCAGTTCTTC.